This is a list of T cell receptor beta chains from one sample in a study of post-analysis software for immune sequencing data. TCRdb reprocessed the PCR reads with MiXCR, giving one entry per CDR3 protein. The sample contains about 540,000 distinct CDR3 sequences, around 34% of which appear only once. The sample taken for sequencing was blood. The receptors come from a girl aged 2-17 years with multiple sclerosis. Both conserved end residues are part of each CDR3. Fields, in order: V gene, J gene, clone size, D gene, CDR3 DNA, CDR3 protein. D genes are given only for firm matches. For some rows the clone size is stated as once, few or many, or as a class when expanded; others skip it.

TRBV20-1	TRBJ1-1	NA	NA	TGCAGTGCTAGAGATCCAACCAGGGGAATCGGCACTGAAGCTTTCTTT	CSARDPTRGIGTEAFF
TRBV4-1	TRBJ2-1	NA	TRBD2	TGCGCCAGCAGCGGGGAAGCGGGGGCACTAAACAATGAGCAGTTCTTC	CASSGEAGALNNEQFF
TRBV20-1	TRBJ2-5	few	NA	TGCGGCTGTAACGGAGAGACCCAGTACTTC	CGCNGETQYF
TRBV14	TRBJ1-2	few	NA	TGTGCCAGCAGCCCAACGGGACGTGGCTACACCTTC	CASSPTGRGYTF
TRBV5-6	TRBJ1-3	NA	NA	TGTGCCAGCAGCCTGAGGGTGGACGCTGGAAACACCATATATTTT	CASSLRVDAGNTIYF
TRBV5-1	TRBJ1-5	NA	TRBD1	TGCGCCAGCAGACAGGGGGAAAATCAGCCCCAGCATTTT	CASRQGENQPQHF
TRBV5-4	TRBJ1-4	few	TRBD1	TGTGCCAGCAGCACCAGACAGGGGGCAAGGGAAAAACTGTTTTTT	CASSTRQGAREKLFF
TRBV5-5	TRBJ2-5	NA	NA	TGTGCCAGCAGCCCCCCAGGGGTGGGGGAGACCCAGTACTTC	CASSPPGVGETQYF
TRBV7-2	TRBJ2-3	NA	NA	TGTGCCAGCAGCTTAGTAACTAGCCGATCCGGGGATACGCAGTATTTT	CASSLVTSRSGDTQYF
TRBV6-1	TRBJ2-1	NA	NA	TGTGCCAGCAGTGAACTGTCAGGTGACTACAATGAGCAGTTCTTC	CASSELSGDYNEQFF
TRBV7-2	TRBJ2-5	few	TRBD2	TGTGCCAGCAGCTTAGCGTCAGCGGGGGCGGTCCAAGAGACCCAGTACTTC	CASSLASAGAVQETQYF